These 4 T cell receptor beta chains share one sample of origin, sequenced in a study of control samples from healthy donors and cancer patients. This table comes from immunoSEQ multiplex PCR, and its TCRdb copy is limited to in-frame clones, with some not included. The sample carries tens of thousands of clones, nearly 85% recorded once. Sequencing was performed on blood. These receptors all come from a man between 60 and 75 years old in good health.

V gene TRBV6-6 combines with J gene TRBJ1-1; unclear D gene. CDR3 length: 12 residues. Germline CDR1 reads MNHNY; CDR2 reads SVGAGI (reference sequence). V was cut by 5 bases and J by 10 bases, with 14 bases left in between. The DNA of the CDR3 is TGTGCCAGCAGTACCCGAGGTCTTAGAGCTTTCTTT. Translated: CASSTRGLRAFF.

This clone occurred once. The V gene is TRBV4-3, the J gene TRBJ2-1; TRBD2 aligns across 8 bases. V was clipped by 1 base and J by 5 bases; unmatched bases: 10. This CDR3 is 17 amino acids long. The germline CDR1 and CDR2 sequences are LGHNA and YSLEER. The CDR3 DNA follows: TGCGCCAGCAGCCAAGTTTGGCTAGCGGGTTTCAACAATGAGCAGTTCTTC. It specifies CASSQVWLAGFNNEQFF.

This chain links TRBV7-2 with TRBJ2-3, with D unclear. V shed 3 bases and J shed 6 bases, with 10 bases lying between them. This CDR3 has 13 residues. Germline CDR1 and CDR2: SGHTA and FQGNSA. The CDR3 protein is CASSFQRGDTQYF. The DNA for the CDR3 is TGTGCCAGCAGCTTCCAGCGTGGGGATACGCAGTATTTT.

The chain has TRBV6-4 and TRBJ2-3; the match to TRBD1 covers 7 bases. Germline CDR1 is MRHNA and CDR2 is SNTAGT. There are 14 residues in the CDR3. Trimming took 6 bases from V and 0 from J; bases not matched to a gene: 3. The CDR3 sequence is CASSPGQSTDTQYF. The CDR3 nucleotides are TGTGCCAGCAGCCCGGGACAGAGCACAGATACGCAGTATTTT.